The following is a T cell receptor (beta chain) sequence with its context. What it binds is unknown. This specimen comes from a study of cytomegalovirus exposure and HLA in healthy donors. Findings and caveats of the study: Among the most significant clusters, several appeared linked to common viral pathogens in a later analysis.

The PCR made use of 60 Vbeta and 13 Jbeta primers. This table comes from immunoSEQ multiplex PCR, and its TCRdb copy is limited to in-frame clones, with some not included. There are roughly 93,000 clones in the sample; about 70% occur only once, and more than 7% lies in the top ten. The sample was PBMCs. The sequence was obtained from a human donor in good health.

Written as DNA, the CDR3 is TGCGCCAGCAGCCAAGAAACTAGCGGGATAGGAGATACGCAGTATTTT. This encodes CASSQETSGIGDTQYF. V is TRBV4-3 and J is TRBJ2-3; 10 bases match TRBD2. V trimming: 0 bases; J trimming: 5 bases; junction bases outside the gene matches: 5. From germline, CDR1 is LGHNA and CDR2 YSLEER. CDR3 size: 16 residues.